One sample yielded the 28 T cell receptor beta chains listed below, sequenced in a study of regulatory T cells in long-lasting Graves disease. To make TCR beta libraries, researchers used iRepertoire HTBI primers and Arm-PCR of CDR3 regions. MiXCR, run by TCRdb on the multiplex PCR reads, gives a single entry per CDR3 protein. The sample lists 400,000 to 500,000 distinct CDR3 sequences, over 20% occurring once. The time point is: persistent/refractory GD, antithyroid drugs over 5 years with positive TRAb. Generation of the TCR library employed RNA extracted from PBMCs. Sample: peripheral blood mononuclear cells (PBMCs), taken when the disease was refractory, from a patient treated with antithyroid drugs. The receptors stem from a female donor with Graves disease.

J is TRBJ2-1 and V is TRBV12-3 or TRBV12-4; 11 bases line up with TRBD2. With 6 bases clipped from V and 3 bases from J, the junction kept 4 bases outside the gene matches. CDR3 size: 15 residues. The CDR3 region has the DNA TGTGCCAGCAGAACCCTAGCGGGAGGCTACAATGAGCAGTTCTTC. It codes for CASRTLAGGYNEQFF.

This clonotype was seen at least ten times. This chain uses TRBV10-3 with TRBJ2-7, with 10 bases matching TRBD2. The CDR3 is made up of 14 amino acids. Germline loops: CDR1 ENHRY, CDR2 SYGVKD. Trimming cost V 4 bases and J 4 bases; bases outside gene matches: 4. The DNA for the CDR3 is TGTGCCATCAGTGGGGGACTAGCGACTTACGAGCAGTACTTC. Its translation: CAISGGLATYEQYF.

This clonotype has a count of ten or more. This rearrangement joins TRBV27 to TRBJ1-5; D gene unclear. Germline loops: CDR1 MNHEY, CDR2 SMNVEV (reference sequence). V was clipped by 0 bases and J by 0 bases, with 15 bases between them. The CDR3 spans 18 residues. This chain's CDR3 is CASSLSTPTQYSNQPQHF. The CDR3 DNA reads TGTGCCAGCAGTTTATCCACCCCTACACAGTATAGCAATCAGCCCCAGCATTTT.

The J gene is TRBJ2-3, the V gene TRBV5-1; D is possibly TRBD2 (6 bases). V lost 3 bases, J lost 7 bases, and 24 bases lay in between. Germline CDR1 reads SGHRS; CDR2 reads YFSETQ. This CDR3 spans 17 amino acids. Written as DNA, the CDR3 is TGCGCCAGCAGCTCCTCCCCCTCAGGAGGGATTTACAATACGCAGTATTTT. Translation gives CASSSSPSGGIYNTQYF.

Many counts were recorded for this clonotype. The J gene is TRBJ1-4, the V gene TRBV12-3 or TRBV12-4; D uncertain. The CDR3 totals 14 residues. Trimming took off 2 bases at V and 6 bases at J, with 10 bases between the two ends. DNA for the CDR3: TGTGCCAGCAGTTTATCCGGGTCTTATGAAAAACTGTTTTTT. Its translation is CASSLSGSYEKLFF.

Ten or more counts support this clonotype. The chain couples TRBV28 to TRBJ2-7, with D tentatively TRBD2 (6 bases). This CDR3 is 15 amino acids long. Between the trimmed V and J ends, which lost 5 bases and 7 bases, there was a span of 21 bases. Germline values: CDR1 MDHEN, CDR2 SYDVKM. The DNA for the CDR3 is TGTGCCAGCAGTCAAGCGGTGGGGAGGAGTAGGGAGCAGTACTTC. It is translated as CASSQAVGRSREQYF.

The chain couples TRBV10-3 to TRBJ2-5, with D unresolved. The germline V gene encodes CDR1 ENHRY and CDR2 SYGVKD. Trimming removed 3 bases at V and 6 bases at J, with 5 bases between. This CDR3 is built from 11 residues. As DNA, the CDR3 is TGTGCCATCAGTGAAGAGAAGACCCAGTACTTC. Residues: CAISEEKTQYF.

The chain couples TRBV6-1 to TRBJ2-5; no clear D. V was trimmed by 5 bases and J by 9 bases, leaving 16 bases between them. The CDR3 covers 13 residues. Germline values: CDR1 MNHNS, CDR2 SASEGT. The CDR3 DNA is TGTGCCAGCAGTACCTTGGAACTTGGGGCCCAGTACTTC. This gives the protein CASSTLELGAQYF.

This clonotype appeared many times. The chain links TRBV3-1 to TRBJ1-5; D ambiguous. This CDR3 spans 14 amino acids. V lost 1 base and J 8 bases, leaving 12 bases between the germline ends. Per germline, CDR1 LGHDT and CDR2 YNNKEL (reference sequence). The CDR3 region is CASSQVNWGKPQHF. The CDR3 DNA reads TGTGCCAGCAGCCAAGTTAATTGGGGAAAGCCCCAGCATTTT.

The V call is TRBV10-3, the J call TRBJ2-2, with 16 positions matching TRBD2. Germline CDR1 and CDR2: ENHRY and SYGVKD. With 6 bases clipped from V and 1 base from J, the junction kept 2 bases outside the gene matches. CDR3 length: 17 residues. This CDR3 reads CAIRGTSGRENTGELFF. The CDR3 region has the DNA TGTGCCATCAGGGGGACTAGCGGGAGGGAGAACACCGGGGAGCTGTTTTTT.

This clonotype was recorded many times. The V gene is TRBV7-2, the J gene TRBJ2-5; either TRBD1 or TRBD2 may supply D (5 bases each). The germline V gene has CDR1 SGHTA and CDR2 FQGNSA. V shed 2 bases and J shed 5 bases, with 12 bases lying between them. The CDR3 covers 14 residues. The CDR3 bases are TGTGCCAGCAGCTTATCGCCCTGGGGGGAGACCCAGTACTTC. Residues: CASSLSPWGETQYF. The full variable domain, its missing parts supplied by reference TRBV7-2 and TRBJ2-5, is GAGVSQSPSNKVTEKGKDVELRCDPISGHTALYWYRQSLGQGLEFLIYFQGNSAPDKSGLPSDRFSAERTGGSVSTLTIQRTQQEDSAVYLCASSLSPWGETQYFGPGTRLLVL.

The V gene is TRBV6-1, the J gene TRBJ2-1, with 11 bases identical to TRBD2. The CDR3 has 14 residues. With 8 bases clipped from V and 10 bases from J, the junction kept 10 bases outside the gene matches. The germline V gene encodes CDR1 MNHNS and CDR2 SASEGT. The CDR3, as DNA: TGTGCCAGCCTTACTAGCGGGAGTTCAGGCGAGCAGTTCTTC. Protein sequence: CASLTSGSSGEQFF.

This clonotype was found many times. CDR3 DNA sequence: TGTGCCACCAGCGACAGGGGCGGAACCCACGAGCAGTACTTC. Translated, it gives CATSDRGGTHEQYF. The V and J genes are TRBV24-1 and TRBJ2-7; the match to TRBD1 covers 8 bases. The CDR3 length is 14 residues. J gave up 5 bases and V 7 bases, and 9 bases lay outside the gene matches. Per the germline V gene, CDR1 is KGHDR and CDR2 is SFDVKD.

The sample holds many counts of this clonotype. V is TRBV30 and J is TRBJ1-5, with D possibly TRBD1 on 6 matching bases. This CDR3 spans 13 amino acids. Germline lookup yields CDR1 GTSNPN and CDR2 SVGIG (reference sequence). V lost 4 bases and J lost 2, with 9 bases in between. CDR3 in amino acids: CAWNGGGNQPQHF. The CDR3 DNA is TGTGCCTGGAACGGGGGCGGCAATCAGCCCCAGCATTTT.

About this clonotype: This likely comes from a read error, as the CDR3 has no conserved phenylalanine or tryptophan at its end. The gene calls are TRBV6-1 and TRBJ2-7, with D perhaps matching TRBD2 (6 bases). Trimming removed 0 bases at V and 1 base at J, with 13 bases between. Germline CDR1 is MNHNS and CDR2 is SASEGT. This CDR3 comprises 16 residues. The CDR3 spells CASSEARRVWSYEQYL. The CDR3, as DNA: TGTGCCAGCAGTGAAGCGCGGAGGGTTTGGTCCTACGAGCAGTACCTC.

This rearrangement joins TRBV20-1 to TRBJ2-4; TRBD2 matches 14 bases. The J call may be mistaken, given a closer DNA end match to TRBJ2-1. From germline, CDR1 is DFQATT and CDR2 SNEGSKA (reference sequence). This CDR3 contains 15 residues. The CDR3 spells CSAGTSGSFGNEQFF. The DNA of the CDR3 is TGCAGTGCTGGGACTAGCGGGAGTTTTGGCAATGAGCAGTTCTTC.

The genes are TRBV19 and TRBJ1-5; 11 nucleotides line up with TRBD1. The trim removed 6 bases at V and 4 bases at J, leaving 5 bases unmatched. Germline V lookup: CDR1 LNHDA, CDR2 SQIVND (reference sequence). CDR3 length equals 15 residues. The CDR3: CASRLGQGENQPQHF. In nucleotides, the CDR3 is TGTGCCAGTAGACTGGGACAGGGGGAAAATCAGCCCCAGCATTTT.

At least ten counts were recorded for this clonotype. The CDR3 DNA reads as TGTGCCAGCAGTGAAGCGATTACCAGGCGACAAGAGACCCAGTACTTC. Residues: CASSEAITRRQETQYF. The chain combines TRBV6-1 with TRBJ2-5, with D hard to call. In germline, CDR1 is MNHNS, CDR2 SASEGT. The CDR3 length is 16 residues. V lost 0 bases and J 2 bases, leaving 13 bases between the germline ends.

This chain links TRBV30 with TRBJ1-5; weak D call: TRBD1 (6 bases). The CDR3 is 15 residues long. CDR1 is GTSNPN and CDR2 is SVGIG in the germline V gene (reference sequence). The V end lost 3 bases, the J end lost 5 bases, and 17 bases lay between the germline ends. The CDR3 loop is CAWRGTGMGDQPQHF. CDR3 DNA sequence: TGTGCCTGGAGGGGTACAGGGATGGGAGATCAGCCCCAGCATTTT.

This clonotype came up many times. J is TRBJ1-2 and V is TRBV3-1; possibly TRBD1 for D (6 bases). V lost 4 bases, J lost 7 bases, and 19 bases lay in between. This CDR3 has 15 amino acids. Germline V gene sequence: CDR1 LGHDT, CDR2 YNNKEL (reference sequence). Written as DNA, the CDR3 is TGTGCCAGCAGCCCGAGCGTATGGGGGCTCGGTGGCTACACCTTC. The encoded protein is CASSPSVWGLGGYTF.

V is TRBV3-1 and J is TRBJ1-3; perhaps TRBD1 as D (5 bases). The CDR3 has 11 residues. CDR1 and CDR2 from the germline V gene are LGHDT and YNNKEL (reference sequence). V shed 1 base and J shed 10 bases, with 5 bases lying between them. CDR3 region: CASSQGGTIYF. CDR3 sequence (DNA): TGTGCCAGCAGCCAAGGGGGGACCATATATTTT.

The rearrangement uses TRBV19 and TRBJ1-5, with 9 bases that match TRBD1. This CDR3 is built from 13 residues. The junction had 7 bases not matched to a gene; V was cut back by 11 bases and J by 5 bases. The germline gives CDR1 LNHDA, CDR2 SQIVND (reference sequence). As DNA, the CDR3 is TGTGCCCCATGGGGACAGGGACATCAGCCCCAGCATTTT. As protein: CAPWGQGHQPQHF.

The chain recombines TRBV11-2 with TRBJ2-2, with 7 bases aligning to TRBD2. The CDR3 is 16 amino acids. Germline CDR1 and CDR2: SGHAT and FQNNGV. J lost 7 bases, V lost 6 bases, and 14 bases had no gene match. The CDR3: CASSSAGVGNHGELFF. The CDR3 DNA reads TGTGCCAGCAGTTCCGCGGGAGTAGGGAACCACGGGGAGCTGTTTTTT. The whole variable domain, remainder taken from reference TRBV11-2 and TRBJ2-2, is EAGVAQSPRYKIIEKRQSVAFWCNPISGHATLYWYQQILGQGPKLLIQFQNNGVVDDSQLPKDRFSAERLKGVDSTLKIQPAKLEDSAVYLCASSSAGVGNHGELFFGEGSRLTVL.

The V call is TRBV7-9, the J call TRBJ2-1; TRBD2 agrees at 8 bases. From germline, CDR1 is SEHNR and CDR2 FQNEAQ (reference sequence). Losses at the gene ends were 8 bases for V and 7 bases for J; bases not matched to a gene: 13. This CDR3 region has 15 residues. CDR3 region: CASEPGLGNINEQFF. The CDR3 nucleotides read TGTGCCAGCGAACCGGGACTAGGCAATATTAATGAGCAGTTCTTC.

This clonotype was seen a handful of times. V usage is TRBV18 and J usage is TRBJ2-3; D might be TRBD2 (6 bases). The V end was cut by 2 bases, the J end by 2 bases, with 8 bases between. From germline, CDR1 is KGHSH and CDR2 LQKENI. The CDR3 spans 14 residues. The DNA of the CDR3 is TGTGCCAGCTCACCAGAGCGGGTCACAGATACGCAGTATTTT. Translated, it gives CASSPERVTDTQYF.

This clonotype was recorded at least ten times. V usage is TRBV3-1 and J usage is TRBJ2-7, with 9 bases that match TRBD2. V was pared by 2 bases and J by 5 bases, with 10 bases of the junction left unmatched. The CDR3 covers 16 residues. Germline V gives CDR1 LGHDT, CDR2 YNNKEL (reference sequence). CDR3: CASSQMNSGRSNEQYF. CDR3 bases: TGTGCCAGCAGCCAAATGAATAGCGGGAGATCGAACGAGCAGTACTTC.

This chain links TRBV10-3 with TRBJ2-5; 7 nucleotides align to TRBD1. This CDR3 has 13 residues. Germline V lookup: CDR1 ENHRY, CDR2 SYGVKD. J was trimmed by 5 bases and V by 4 bases; bases with no gene match: 4. CDR3 DNA: TGTGCCATCAGTGCACAGGGGCAGGAGACCCAGTACTTC. Amino acid sequence: CAISAQGQETQYF.

This clonotype was recorded at least ten times. The chain joins TRBV28 to TRBJ1-2; D is unresolved. From germline, CDR1 is MDHEN and CDR2 SYDVKM. This CDR3 comprises 11 residues. V was trimmed by 7 bases and J by 2 bases, leaving 5 bases between them. The CDR3 DNA is TGTGCCAGCACGGAAAACTATGGCTACACCTTC. It specifies CASTENYGYTF.